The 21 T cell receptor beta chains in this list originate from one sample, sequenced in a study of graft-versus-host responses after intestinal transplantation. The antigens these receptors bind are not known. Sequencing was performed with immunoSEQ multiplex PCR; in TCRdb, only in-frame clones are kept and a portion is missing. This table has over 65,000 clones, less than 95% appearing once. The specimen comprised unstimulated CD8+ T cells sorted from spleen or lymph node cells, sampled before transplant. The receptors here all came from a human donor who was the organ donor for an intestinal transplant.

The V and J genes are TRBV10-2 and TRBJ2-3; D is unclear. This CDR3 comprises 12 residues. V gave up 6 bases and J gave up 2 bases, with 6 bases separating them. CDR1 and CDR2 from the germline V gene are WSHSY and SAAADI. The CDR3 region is CASSGSTDTQYF. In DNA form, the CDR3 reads TGCGCCAGCAGCGGTTCCACAGATACGCAGTATTTT.

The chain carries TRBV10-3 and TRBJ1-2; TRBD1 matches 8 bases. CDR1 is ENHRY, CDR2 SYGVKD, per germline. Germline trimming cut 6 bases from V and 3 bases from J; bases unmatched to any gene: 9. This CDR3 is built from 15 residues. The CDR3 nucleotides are TGTGCCATCAGCGAGGAAGCAGGGGGCGACTATGGCTACACCTTC. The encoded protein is CAISEEAGGDYGYTF.

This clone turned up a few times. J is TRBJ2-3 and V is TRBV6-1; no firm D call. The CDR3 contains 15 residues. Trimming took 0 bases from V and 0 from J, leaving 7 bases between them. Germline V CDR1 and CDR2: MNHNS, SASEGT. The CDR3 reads CASSEAPGSTDTQYF. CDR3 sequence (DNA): TGTGCCAGCAGTGAAGCGCCGGGCAGCACAGATACGCAGTATTTT.

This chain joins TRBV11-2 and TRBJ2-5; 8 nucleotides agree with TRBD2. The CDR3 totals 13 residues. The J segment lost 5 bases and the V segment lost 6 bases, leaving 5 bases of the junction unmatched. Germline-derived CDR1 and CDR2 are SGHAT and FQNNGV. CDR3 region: CASRPGGGETQYF. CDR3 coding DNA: TGTGCCAGCAGACCAGGCGGGGGGGAGACCCAGTACTTC.

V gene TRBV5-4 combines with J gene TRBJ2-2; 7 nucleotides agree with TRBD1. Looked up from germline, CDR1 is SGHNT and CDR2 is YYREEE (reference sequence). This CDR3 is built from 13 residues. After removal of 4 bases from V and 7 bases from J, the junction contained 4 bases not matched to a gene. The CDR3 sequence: CASSTRGIGELFF. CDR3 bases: TGTGCCAGCAGCACCAGGGGGATCGGGGAGCTGTTTTTT.

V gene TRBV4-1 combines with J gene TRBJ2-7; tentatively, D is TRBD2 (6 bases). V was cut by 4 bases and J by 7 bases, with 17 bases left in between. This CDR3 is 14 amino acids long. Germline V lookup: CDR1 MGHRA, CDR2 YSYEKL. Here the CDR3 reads CASSLAFVAGEQYF. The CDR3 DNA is TGCGCCAGCAGCCTCGCGTTCGTGGCGGGGGAGCAGTACTTC.

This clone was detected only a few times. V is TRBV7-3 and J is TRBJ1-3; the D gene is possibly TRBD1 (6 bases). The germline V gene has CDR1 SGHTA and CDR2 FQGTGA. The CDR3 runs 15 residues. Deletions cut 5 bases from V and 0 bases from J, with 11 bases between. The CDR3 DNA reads TGTGCCAGCAGCGCGGACAGCTACTCTGGAAACACCATATATTTT. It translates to CASSADSYSGNTIYF. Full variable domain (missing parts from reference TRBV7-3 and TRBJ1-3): GAGVSQTPSNKVTEKGKYVELRCDPISGHTALYWYRQSLGQGPEFLIYFQGTGAADDSGLPNDRFFAVRPEGSVSTLKIQRTERGDSAVYLCASSADSYSGNTIYFGEGSWLTVV.

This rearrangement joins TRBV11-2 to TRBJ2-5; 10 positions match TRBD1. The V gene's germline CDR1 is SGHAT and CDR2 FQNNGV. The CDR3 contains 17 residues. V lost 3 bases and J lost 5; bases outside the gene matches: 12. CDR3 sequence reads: CASSFSFLGQGRETQYF. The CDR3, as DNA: TGTGCCAGCAGCTTTTCTTTTCTGGGACAGGGGCGGGAGACCCAGTACTTC.

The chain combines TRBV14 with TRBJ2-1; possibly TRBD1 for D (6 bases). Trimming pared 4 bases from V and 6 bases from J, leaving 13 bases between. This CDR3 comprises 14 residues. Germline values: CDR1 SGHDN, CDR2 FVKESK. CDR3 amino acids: CASSLYRDSNEQFF. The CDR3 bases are TGTGCCAGCAGCCTATACAGGGATAGCAATGAGCAGTTCTTC.

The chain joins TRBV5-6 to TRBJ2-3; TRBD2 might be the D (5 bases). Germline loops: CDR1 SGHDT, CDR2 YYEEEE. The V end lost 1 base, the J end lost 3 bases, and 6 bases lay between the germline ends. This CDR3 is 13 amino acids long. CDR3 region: CASSLTRTDTQYF. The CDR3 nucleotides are TGTGCCAGCAGCTTGACTAGAACAGATACGCAGTATTTT.

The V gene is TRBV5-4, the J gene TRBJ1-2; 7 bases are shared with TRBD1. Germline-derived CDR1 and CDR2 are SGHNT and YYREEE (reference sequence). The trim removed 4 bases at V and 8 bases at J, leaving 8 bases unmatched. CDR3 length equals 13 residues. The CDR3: CASSVTGLGGYTF. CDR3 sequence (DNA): TGTGCCAGCAGCGTGACAGGGTTGGGGGGCTACACCTTC. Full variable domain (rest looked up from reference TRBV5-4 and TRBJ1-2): ETGVTQSPTHLIKTRGQQVTLRCSSQSGHNTVSWYQQALGQGPQFIFQYYREEENGRGNFPPRFSGLQFPNYSSELNVNALELDDSALYLCASSVTGLGGYTFGSGTRLTVV.

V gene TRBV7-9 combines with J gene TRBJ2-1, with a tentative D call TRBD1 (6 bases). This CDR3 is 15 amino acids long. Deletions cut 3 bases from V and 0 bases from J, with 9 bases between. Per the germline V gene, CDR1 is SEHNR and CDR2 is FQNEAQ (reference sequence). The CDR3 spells CASSLGTHSYNEQFF. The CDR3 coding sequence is TGTGCCAGCAGCTTGGGGACACACTCCTACAATGAGCAGTTCTTC.

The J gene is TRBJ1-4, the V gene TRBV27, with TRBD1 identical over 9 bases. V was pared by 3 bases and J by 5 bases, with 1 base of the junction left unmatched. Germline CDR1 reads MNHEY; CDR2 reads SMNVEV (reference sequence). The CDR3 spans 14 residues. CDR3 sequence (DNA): TGTGCCAGCAGTTTCGGACAGGGGAATGAAAAACTGTTTTTT. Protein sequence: CASSFGQGNEKLFF.

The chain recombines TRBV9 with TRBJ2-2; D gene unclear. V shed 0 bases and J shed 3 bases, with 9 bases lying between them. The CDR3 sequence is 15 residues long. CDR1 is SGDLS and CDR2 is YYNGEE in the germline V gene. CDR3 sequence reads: CASSVGADYTGELFF. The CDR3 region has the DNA TGTGCCAGCAGCGTAGGGGCAGATTACACCGGGGAGCTGTTTTTT.

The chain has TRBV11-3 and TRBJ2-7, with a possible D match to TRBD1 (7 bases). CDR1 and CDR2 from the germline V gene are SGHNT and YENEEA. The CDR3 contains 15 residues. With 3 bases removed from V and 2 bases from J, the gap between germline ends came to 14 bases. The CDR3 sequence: CASSFPGGSAYEQYF. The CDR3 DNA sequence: TGTGCCAGCAGCTTCCCAGGGGGGTCCGCCTACGAGCAGTACTTC.

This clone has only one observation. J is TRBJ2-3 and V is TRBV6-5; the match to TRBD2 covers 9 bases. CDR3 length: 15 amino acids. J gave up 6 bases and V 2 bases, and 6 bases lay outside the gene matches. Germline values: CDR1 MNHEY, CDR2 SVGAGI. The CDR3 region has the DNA TGTGCCAGCAGTTACGGCGGGAGGGCCTGGGATACGCAGTATTTT. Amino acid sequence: CASSYGGRAWDTQYF.

The CDR3 loop reads CASSGLEETQYF. CDR3 coding DNA: TGTGCCAGCAGTGGACTAGAGGAGACCCAGTACTTC. V usage is TRBV7-9 and J usage is TRBJ2-5; 7 bases map to TRBD2. There are 12 residues in the CDR3. With 6 bases clipped from V and 5 bases from J, the junction kept 3 bases outside the gene matches. Germline CDR1 reads SEHNR; CDR2 reads FQNEAQ (reference sequence).

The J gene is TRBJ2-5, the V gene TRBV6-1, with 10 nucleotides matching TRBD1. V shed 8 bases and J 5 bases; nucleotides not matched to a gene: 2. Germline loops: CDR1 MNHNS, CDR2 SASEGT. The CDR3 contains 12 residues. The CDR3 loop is CASGTGVETQYF. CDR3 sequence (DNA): TGTGCCAGCGGGACAGGGGTCGAGACCCAGTACTTC.

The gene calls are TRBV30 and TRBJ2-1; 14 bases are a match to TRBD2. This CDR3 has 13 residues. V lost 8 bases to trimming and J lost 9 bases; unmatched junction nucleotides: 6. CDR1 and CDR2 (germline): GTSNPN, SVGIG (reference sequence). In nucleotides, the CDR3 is TGTGCCCGGACCGGACTAGCGGGAGGTGAGCAGTTCTTC. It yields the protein CARTGLAGGEQFF. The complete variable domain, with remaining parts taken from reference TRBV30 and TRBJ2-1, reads SQTIHQWPATLVQPVGSPLSLECTVEGTSNPNLYWYRQAAGRGLQLLFYSVGIGQISSEVPQNLSASRPQDRQFILSSKKLLLSDSGFYLCARTGLAGGEQFFGPGTRLTVL.

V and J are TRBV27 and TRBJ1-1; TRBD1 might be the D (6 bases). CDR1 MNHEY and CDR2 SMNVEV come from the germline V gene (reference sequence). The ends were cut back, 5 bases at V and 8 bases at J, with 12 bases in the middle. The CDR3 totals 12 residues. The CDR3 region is CASSPSGVEAFF. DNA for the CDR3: TGTGCCAGCAGTCCATCAGGGGTGGAAGCTTTCTTT.

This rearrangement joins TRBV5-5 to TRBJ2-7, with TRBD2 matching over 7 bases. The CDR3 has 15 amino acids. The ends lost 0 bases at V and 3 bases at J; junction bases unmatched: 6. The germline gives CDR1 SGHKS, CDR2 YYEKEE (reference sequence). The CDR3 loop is CASSLDPSGLYEQYF. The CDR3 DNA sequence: TGTGCCAGCAGCTTGGATCCTAGCGGCCTCTACGAGCAGTACTTC.